The text below deals with one TCR beta chain. What it binds is not known. The sample belongs to a study of vaccination effects on CD4 cells after COVID-19. Across the study: Participants completed two doses of the BNT162b2 or mRNA-1273 vaccine.

Study-wide points: At late timepoints after vaccination, vaccine- and infection-induced clones shrank markedly. Only a few convalescent patients and no early post-infection timepoints featured in the study.

Profiled with immunoSEQ multiplex PCR; TCRdb holds only in-frame clones, not every one. The data hold over 25,000 clones, with about 70% observed a single time. Viral peptide pools were used in the ViraFEST assay to expand antigen-specific CD4+ T cells, and sequencing came afterward. Cultured cells yielded isolated CD4+ T cells after 10 days. Prior SARS-CoV-2 infection was absent in the vaccine recipients, as shown by negative nucleocapsid antibodies. Supplemented with roughly 9 IU/ml IL-2 and roughly 10 ug/ml peptides, 2 million to 2.5 million PBMC per well were kept in culture. The CDR3 totals 17 residues. The germline V gene encodes CDR1 ENHRY and CDR2 SYGVKD. Trimming removed 3 bases from V and 0 bases from J, with 17 bases in between.

Sequenced material: CD4+ T cells from PBMCs cultured with HCoV-NL63 spike peptides, taken before COVID-19 vaccination. The TCR sequence derives from a human donor who received a COVID-19 vaccine. The genes are TRBV10-3 and TRBJ1-2; D is uncertain. The CDR3 coding sequence is TGTGCCATCAGTGAAGGGCAAGGACCTTCAGCTAACTATGGCTACACCTTC. Translating gives CAISEGQGPSANYGYTF.